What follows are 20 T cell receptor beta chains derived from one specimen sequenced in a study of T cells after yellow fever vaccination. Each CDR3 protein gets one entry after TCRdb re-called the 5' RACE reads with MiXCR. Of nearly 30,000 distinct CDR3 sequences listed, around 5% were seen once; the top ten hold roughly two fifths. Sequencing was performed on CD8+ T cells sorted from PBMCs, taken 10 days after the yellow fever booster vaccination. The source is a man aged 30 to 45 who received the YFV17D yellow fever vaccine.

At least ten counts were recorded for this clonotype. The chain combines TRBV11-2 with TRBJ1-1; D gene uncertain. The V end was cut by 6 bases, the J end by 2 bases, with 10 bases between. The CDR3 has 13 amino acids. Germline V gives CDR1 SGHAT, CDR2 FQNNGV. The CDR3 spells CASRIGGNTEAFF. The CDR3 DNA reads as TGTGCCAGCAGGATTGGTGGAAACACTGAAGCTTTCTTT.

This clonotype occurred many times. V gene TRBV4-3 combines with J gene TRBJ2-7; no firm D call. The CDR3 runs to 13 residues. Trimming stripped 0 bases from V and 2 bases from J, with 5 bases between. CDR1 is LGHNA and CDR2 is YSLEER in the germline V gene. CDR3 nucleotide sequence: TGCGCCAGCAGCCAAGAGGGCGCCTACGAGCAGTACTTC. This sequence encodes CASSQEGAYEQYF.

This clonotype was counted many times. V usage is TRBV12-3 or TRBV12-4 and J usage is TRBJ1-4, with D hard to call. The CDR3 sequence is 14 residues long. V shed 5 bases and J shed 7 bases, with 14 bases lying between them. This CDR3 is CASSTPLASEKLFF. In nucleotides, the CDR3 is TGTGCCAGCAGTACCCCATTGGCAAGTGAAAAACTGTTTTTT.

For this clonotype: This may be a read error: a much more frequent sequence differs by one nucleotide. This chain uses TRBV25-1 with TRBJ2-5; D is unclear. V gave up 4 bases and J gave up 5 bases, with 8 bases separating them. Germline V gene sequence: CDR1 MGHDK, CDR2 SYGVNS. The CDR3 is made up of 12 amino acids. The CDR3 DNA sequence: TGTGCCAGCAGTGTAATGATTGAGACCCAGTACTTC. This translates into CASSVMIETQYF.

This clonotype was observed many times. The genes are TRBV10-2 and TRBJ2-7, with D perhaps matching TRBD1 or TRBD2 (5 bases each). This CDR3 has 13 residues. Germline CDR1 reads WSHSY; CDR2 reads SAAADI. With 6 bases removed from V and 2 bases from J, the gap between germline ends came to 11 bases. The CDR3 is CASSEGSTYEQYF. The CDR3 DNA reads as TGCGCCAGCAGCGAGGGGTCCACCTACGAGCAGTACTTC.

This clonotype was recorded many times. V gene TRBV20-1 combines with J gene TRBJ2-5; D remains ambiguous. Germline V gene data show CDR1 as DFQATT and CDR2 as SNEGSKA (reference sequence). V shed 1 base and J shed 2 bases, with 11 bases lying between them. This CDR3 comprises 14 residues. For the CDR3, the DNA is TGCAGTGCTAGAGCTGAAGACTTTCAAGAGACCCAGTACTTC. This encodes CSARAEDFQETQYF.

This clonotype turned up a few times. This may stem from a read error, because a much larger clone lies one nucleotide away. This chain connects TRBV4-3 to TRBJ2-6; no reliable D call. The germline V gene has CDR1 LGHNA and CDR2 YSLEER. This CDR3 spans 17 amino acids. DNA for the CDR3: TGCACCAGCAGCCTGGATCTATTAGTGTCTGGGGCCAACGTCCTGACTTTC. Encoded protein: CTSSLDLLVSGANVLTF.

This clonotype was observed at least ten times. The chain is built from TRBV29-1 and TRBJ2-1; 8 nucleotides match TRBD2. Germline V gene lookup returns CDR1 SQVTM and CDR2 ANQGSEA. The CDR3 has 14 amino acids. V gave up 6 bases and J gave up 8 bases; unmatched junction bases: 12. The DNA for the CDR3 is TGCAGCGTCAAAGGGACTAGTAGGTTGTATGAGCAGTTCTTC. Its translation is CSVKGTSRLYEQFF.

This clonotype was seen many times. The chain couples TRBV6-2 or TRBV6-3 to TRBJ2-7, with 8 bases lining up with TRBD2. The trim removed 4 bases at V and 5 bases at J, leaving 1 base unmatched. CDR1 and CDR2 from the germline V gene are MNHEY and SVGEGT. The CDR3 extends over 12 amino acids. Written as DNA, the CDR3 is TGTGCCAGCAGTTTGCGGGAGGACGAGCAGTACTTC. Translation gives CASSLREDEQYF.

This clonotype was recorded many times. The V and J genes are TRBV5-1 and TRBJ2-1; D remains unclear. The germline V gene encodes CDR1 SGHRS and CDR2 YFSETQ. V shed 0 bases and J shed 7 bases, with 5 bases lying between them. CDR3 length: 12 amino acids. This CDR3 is CASSLAQNEQFF. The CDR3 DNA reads TGCGCCAGCAGCTTGGCCCAGAATGAGCAGTTCTTC.

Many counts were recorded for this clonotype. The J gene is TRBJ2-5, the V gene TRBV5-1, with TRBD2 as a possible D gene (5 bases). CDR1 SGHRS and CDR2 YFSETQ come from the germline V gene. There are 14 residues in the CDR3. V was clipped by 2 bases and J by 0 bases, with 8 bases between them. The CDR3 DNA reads TGCGCCAGCAGCTTAATAGCGTACCAAGAGACCCAGTACTTC. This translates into CASSLIAYQETQYF.

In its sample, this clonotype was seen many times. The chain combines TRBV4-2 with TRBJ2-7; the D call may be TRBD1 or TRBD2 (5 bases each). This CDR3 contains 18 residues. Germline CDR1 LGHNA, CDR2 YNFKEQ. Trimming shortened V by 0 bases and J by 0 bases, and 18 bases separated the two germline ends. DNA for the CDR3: TGTGCCAGCAGCCAAGATTCGAACGGGGCCAGGGACTCCTACGAGCAGTACTTC. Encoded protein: CASSQDSNGARDSYEQYF.

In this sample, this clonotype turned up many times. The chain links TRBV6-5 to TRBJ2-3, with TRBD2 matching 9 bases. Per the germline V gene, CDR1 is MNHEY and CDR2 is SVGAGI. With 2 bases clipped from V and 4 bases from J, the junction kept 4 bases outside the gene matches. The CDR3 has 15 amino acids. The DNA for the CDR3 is TGTGCCAGCAGTTACCTGGCTAGCGGGGCAGATACGCAGTATTTT. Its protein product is CASSYLASGADTQYF.

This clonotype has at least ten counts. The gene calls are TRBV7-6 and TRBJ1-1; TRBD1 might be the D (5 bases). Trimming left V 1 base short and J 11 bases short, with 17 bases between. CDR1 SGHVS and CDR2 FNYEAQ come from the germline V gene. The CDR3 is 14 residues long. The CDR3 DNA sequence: TGTGCCAGCAGCTTAGTCAGGGTCGGGAGTCCGGCTTTCTTT. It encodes CASSLVRVGSPAFF. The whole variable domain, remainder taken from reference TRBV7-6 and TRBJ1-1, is GAGVSQSPRYKVTKRGQDVALRCDPISGHVSLYWYRQALGQGPEFLTYFNYEAQQDKSGLPNDRFSAERPEGSISTLTIQRTEQRDSAMYRCASSLVRVGSPAFFGQGTRLTVV.

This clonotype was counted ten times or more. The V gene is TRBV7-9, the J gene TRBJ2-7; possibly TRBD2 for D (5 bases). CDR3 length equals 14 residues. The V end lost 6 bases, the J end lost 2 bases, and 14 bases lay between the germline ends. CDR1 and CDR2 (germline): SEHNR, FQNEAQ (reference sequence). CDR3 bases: TGTGCCAGCAGTGAAGCGGAAACGCCCTACGAGCAGTACTTC. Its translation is CASSEAETPYEQYF.

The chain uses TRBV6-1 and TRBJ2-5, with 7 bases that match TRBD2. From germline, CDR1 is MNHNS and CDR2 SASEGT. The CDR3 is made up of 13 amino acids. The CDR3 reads CATRPGGQETQYF. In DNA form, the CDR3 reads TGTGCAACCCGGCCGGGGGGACAAGAGACCCAGTACTTC.

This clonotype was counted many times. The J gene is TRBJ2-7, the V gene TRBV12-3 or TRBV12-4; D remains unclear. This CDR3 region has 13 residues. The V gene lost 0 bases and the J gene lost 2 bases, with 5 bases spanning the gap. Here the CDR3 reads CASSLATAYEQYF. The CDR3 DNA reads TGTGCCAGCAGTTTAGCTACGGCCTACGAGCAGTACTTC.

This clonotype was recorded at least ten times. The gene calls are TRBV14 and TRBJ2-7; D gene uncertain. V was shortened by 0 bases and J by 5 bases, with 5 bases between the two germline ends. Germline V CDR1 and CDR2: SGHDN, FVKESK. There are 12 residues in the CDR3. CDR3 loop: CASSQDPNEQYF. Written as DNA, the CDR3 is TGTGCCAGCAGCCAAGATCCGAACGAGCAGTACTTC.

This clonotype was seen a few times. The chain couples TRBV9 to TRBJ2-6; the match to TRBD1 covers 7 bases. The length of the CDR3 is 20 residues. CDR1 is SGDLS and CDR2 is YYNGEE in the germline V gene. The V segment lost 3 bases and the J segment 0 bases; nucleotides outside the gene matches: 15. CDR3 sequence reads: CASSAHQGGRTLSGANVLTF. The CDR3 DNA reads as TGTGCCAGCAGCGCGCATCAAGGGGGCAGGACCCTCTCTGGGGCCAACGTCCTGACTTTC.

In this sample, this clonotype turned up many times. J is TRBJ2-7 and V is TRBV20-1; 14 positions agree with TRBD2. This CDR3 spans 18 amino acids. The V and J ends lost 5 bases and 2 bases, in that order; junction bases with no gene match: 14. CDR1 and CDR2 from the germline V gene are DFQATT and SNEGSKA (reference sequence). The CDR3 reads CSAPSTSGRASLTYEQYF. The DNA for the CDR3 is TGCAGTGCTCCCTCGACTAGCGGGAGGGCTAGCCTTACCTACGAGCAGTACTTC.